Presented here are 7 T cell receptor beta chains from one specimen sequenced in a study of OX40 agonist ivuxolimab in advanced cancers. The repertoire was sequenced with immunoSEQ multiplex PCR; TCRdb's copy has only in-frame clones and lacks some. Of about 83,000 clones detected, about 90% appear once; the ten largest clones hold roughly 8.7%. Sequenced here: CD4+ or CD8+ T cells sorted from blood, sampled in a trial of the OX40 agonist ivuxolimab. These receptors were taken from an adult with an advanced solid tumor such as melanoma, head and neck, liver or kidney cancer.

The genes are TRBV19 and TRBJ2-7; weak D call: TRBD2 (5 bases). Germline-derived CDR1 and CDR2 are LNHDA and SQIVND (reference sequence). V was cut by 1 base and J by 2 bases, with 12 bases left in between. The length of the CDR3 is 15 residues. CDR3 DNA: TGTGCCAGTAGTATAGGGGGAGCCGGGACCTACGAGCAGTACTTC. Translating gives CASSIGGAGTYEQYF.

J is TRBJ1-3 and V is TRBV28, with TRBD1 identical over 7 bases. The CDR3 runs 15 residues. The germline CDR1 and CDR2 sequences are MDHEN and SYDVKM. J gave up 3 bases and V 3 bases, and 5 bases lay outside the gene matches. CDR3 loop: CASSFDRAFGNTIYF. The CDR3 DNA sequence: TGTGCCAGCAGTTTCGACAGGGCCTTTGGAAACACCATATATTTT. Full variable domain (remainder filled in from reference TRBV28 and TRBJ1-3): DVKVTQSSRYLVKRTGEKVFLECVQDMDHENMFWYRQDPGLGLRLIYFSYDVKMKEKGDIPEGYSVSREKKERFSLILESASTNQTSMYLCASSFDRAFGNTIYFGEGSWLTVV.

The gene calls are TRBV7-2 and TRBJ2-3, with 10 bases fitting TRBD2. CDR3 length equals 19 residues. The ends lost 5 bases at V and 5 bases at J; junction bases unmatched: 19. Per germline, CDR1 SGHTA and CDR2 FQGNSA. The CDR3 DNA follows: TGTGCCAGCAGCAGCCCCGGAAGGAGCGGGGGGGGCCATATAGATACGCAGTATTTT. Translation gives CASSSPGRSGGGHIDTQYF.

This sequence joins TRBV9 and TRBJ2-1, with 7 bases fitting TRBD2. The J segment lost 9 bases and the V segment lost 4 bases, leaving 7 bases of the junction unmatched. The CDR3 spans 13 residues. The germline V gene has CDR1 SGDLS and CDR2 YYNGEE. The CDR3 is CASSPSGVGEQFF. In DNA, the CDR3 is TGTGCCAGCAGCCCCAGCGGGGTGGGTGAGCAGTTCTTC.

In regard to this clone: At the DNA level, this CDR3 is encoded by other sequences in the same sample as well. This chain joins TRBV28 and TRBJ2-1, with 12 bases matching TRBD2. V was clipped by 5 bases and J by 7 bases; unmatched bases: 3. The CDR3 totals 14 residues. The germline CDR1 and CDR2 sequences are MDHEN and SYDVKM. In DNA, the CDR3 is TGTGCCAGCAGTCTAGCGGGGGGGGAAAATGAGCAGTTCTTC. This gives the protein CASSLAGGENEQFF.

A single count supports this clone. V usage is TRBV28 and J usage is TRBJ2-1; D gene uncertain. The CDR3 is 11 residues long. V lost 5 bases, J lost 10 bases, and 9 bases lay in between. CDR1 is MDHEN, CDR2 SYDVKM, per germline. The CDR3 nucleotides read TGTGCCAGCAGTCCCTGGCAGGAGCAGTTCTTC. The encoded protein is CASSPWQEQFF.

CDR3 nucleotides: TGCGCCAGCAGTCAAGGAGGAATTGGACAGGGGAATGAGCAGTTCTTC. Translating it yields CASSQGGIGQGNEQFF. This chain uses TRBV23-1 with TRBJ2-1; 9 bases are shared with TRBD1. TRBV23-1 belongs to the ORF category, with a function that is uncertain. This CDR3 region has 16 residues. V was pared by 2 bases and J by 7 bases, with 9 bases of the junction left unmatched.